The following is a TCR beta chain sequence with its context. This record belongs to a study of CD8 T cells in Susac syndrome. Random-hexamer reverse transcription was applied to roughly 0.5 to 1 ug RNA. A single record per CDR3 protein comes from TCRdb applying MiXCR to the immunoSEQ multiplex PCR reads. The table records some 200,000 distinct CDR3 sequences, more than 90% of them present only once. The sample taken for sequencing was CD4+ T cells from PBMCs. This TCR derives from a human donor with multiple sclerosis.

This CDR3 reads CASSSGQAIPNEQFF. The CDR3 nucleotides read TGTGCCAGCAGCTCAGGACAGGCTATACCCAATGAGCAGTTCTTC. The chain joins TRBV28 to TRBJ2-1, with 7 bases that match TRBD1. V was pared by 6 bases and J by 6 bases, with 11 bases of the junction left unmatched. The germline gives CDR1 MDHEN, CDR2 SYDVKM. This CDR3 has 15 amino acids.